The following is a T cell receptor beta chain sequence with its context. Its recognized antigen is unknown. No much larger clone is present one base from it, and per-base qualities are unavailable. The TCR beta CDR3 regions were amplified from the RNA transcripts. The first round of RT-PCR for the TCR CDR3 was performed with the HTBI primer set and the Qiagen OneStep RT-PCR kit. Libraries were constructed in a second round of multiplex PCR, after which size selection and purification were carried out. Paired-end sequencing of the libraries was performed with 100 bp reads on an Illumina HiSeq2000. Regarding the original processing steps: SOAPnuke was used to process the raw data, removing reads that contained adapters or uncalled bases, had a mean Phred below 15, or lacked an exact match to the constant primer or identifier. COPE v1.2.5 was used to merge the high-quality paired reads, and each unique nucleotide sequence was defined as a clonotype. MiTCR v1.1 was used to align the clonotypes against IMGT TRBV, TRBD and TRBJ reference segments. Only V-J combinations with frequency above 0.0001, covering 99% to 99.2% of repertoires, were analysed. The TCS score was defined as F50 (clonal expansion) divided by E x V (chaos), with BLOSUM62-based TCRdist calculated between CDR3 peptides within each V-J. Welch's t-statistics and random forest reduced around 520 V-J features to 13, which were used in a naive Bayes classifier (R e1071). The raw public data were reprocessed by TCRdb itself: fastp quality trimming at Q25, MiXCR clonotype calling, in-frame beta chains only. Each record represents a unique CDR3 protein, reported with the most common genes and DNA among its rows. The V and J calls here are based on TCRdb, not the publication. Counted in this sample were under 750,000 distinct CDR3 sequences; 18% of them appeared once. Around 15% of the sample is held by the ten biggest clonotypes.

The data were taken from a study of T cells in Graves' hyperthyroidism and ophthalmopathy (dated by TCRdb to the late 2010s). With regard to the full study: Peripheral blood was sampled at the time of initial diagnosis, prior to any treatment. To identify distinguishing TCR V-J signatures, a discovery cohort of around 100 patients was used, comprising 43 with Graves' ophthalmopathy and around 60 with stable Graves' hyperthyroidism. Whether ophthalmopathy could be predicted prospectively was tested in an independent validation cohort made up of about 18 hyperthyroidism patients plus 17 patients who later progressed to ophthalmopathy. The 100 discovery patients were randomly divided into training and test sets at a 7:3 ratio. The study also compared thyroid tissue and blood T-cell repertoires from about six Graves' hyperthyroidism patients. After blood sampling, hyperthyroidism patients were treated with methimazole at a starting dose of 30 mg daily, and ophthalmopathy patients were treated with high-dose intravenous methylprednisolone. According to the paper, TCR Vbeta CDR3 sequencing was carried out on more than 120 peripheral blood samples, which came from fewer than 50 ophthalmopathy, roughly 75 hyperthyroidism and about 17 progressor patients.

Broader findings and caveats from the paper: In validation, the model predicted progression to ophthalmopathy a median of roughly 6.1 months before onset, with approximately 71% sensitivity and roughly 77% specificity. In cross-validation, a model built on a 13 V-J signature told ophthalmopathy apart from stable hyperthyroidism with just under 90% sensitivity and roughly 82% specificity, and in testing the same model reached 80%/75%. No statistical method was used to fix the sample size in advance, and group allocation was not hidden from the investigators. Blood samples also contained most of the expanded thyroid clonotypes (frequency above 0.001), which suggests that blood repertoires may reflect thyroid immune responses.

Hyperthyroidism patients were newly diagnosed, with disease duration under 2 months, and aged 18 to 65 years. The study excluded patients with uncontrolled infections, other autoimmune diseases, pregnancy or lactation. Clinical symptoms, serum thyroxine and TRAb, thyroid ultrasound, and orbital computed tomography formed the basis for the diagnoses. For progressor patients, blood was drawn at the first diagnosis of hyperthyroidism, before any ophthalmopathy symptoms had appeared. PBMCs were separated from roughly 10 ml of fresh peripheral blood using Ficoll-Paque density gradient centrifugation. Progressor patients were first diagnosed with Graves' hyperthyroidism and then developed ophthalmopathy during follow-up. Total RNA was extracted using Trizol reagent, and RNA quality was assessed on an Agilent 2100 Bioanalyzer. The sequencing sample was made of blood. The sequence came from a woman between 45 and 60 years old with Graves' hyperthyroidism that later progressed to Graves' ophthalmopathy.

CDR3 protein: CASSEGHQPQHF. The nucleotide sequence is given as TGTGCCAGCTCTGAAGGACATCAGCCCCAGCATTTT. The receptor chain draws on TRBV18 and TRBJ1-5, with the D segment identity uncertain. The CDR3 covers 12 residues, taking in both the cysteine and the phenylalanine. The sequence is cut down to CDR3 DNA, 36 bases in frame from base 1. The germline V gene provides CDR1 KGHSH and CDR2 LQKENI. V loses 6 bases of germline sequence and J loses 5 bases, and the interval between the two ends is 8 bases.